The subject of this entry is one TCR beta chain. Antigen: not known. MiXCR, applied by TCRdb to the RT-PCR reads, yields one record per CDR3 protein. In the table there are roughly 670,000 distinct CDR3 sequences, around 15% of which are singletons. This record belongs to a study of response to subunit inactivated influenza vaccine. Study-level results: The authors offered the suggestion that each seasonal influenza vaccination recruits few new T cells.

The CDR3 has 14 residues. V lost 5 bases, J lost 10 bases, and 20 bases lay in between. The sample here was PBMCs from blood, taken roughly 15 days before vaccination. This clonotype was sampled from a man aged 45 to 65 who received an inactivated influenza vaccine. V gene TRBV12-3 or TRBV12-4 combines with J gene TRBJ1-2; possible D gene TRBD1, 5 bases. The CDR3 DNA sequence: TGTGCCAGCAGTCTATCGACAGCCGCGGGTTACTACACCTTC. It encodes CASSLSTAAGYYTF.